This entry concerns a single TCR beta chain. The antigen it recognizes is unknown. Per-base qualities were not stored, and no clone one base away is much larger. The CDR3 has 14 amino acids, counting the end cysteine and phenylalanine. CDR3 DNA is the only sequence kept; it has 42 bases, read in frame from the first base. Relative to germline, V is 2 bases shorter and J is 5 bases shorter, with 9 bases between their ends. In the germline V gene (reference sequence), CDR1 corresponds to MNHEY and CDR2 to SMNVEV. The sample is drawn from a study of T cell repertoires in cytomegalovirus infection (dated by TCRdb to between 2018 and 2021). About the investigation overall: Alongside well-studied HLA-B-restricted epitopes, the peptide stimulations were aimed at recently identified HLA-C-restricted CMV epitopes, whose presentation resists viral immunomodulation. Because public TCR beta signatures pointed to carriage of CMV infection together with the matching HLA type, the HLA type of each donor mattered for the analysis. Overall study results and their limits: Carriers of CMV infection plus the relevant HLA type were discriminated by the cumulative frequency of public TCR beta family members in the study cohort and in an independent 352-donor cohort. The ex vivo response was dominated by HLA-C-restricted CMV-specific TCR beta clonotypes, which also provided the single most frequent clonotype in two of eight donors.

Sequencing instrument: Illumina HiSeq 1500. TCRdb handled the public reads itself, with Q25 trimming in fastp and clone calling in MiXCR, and kept productive beta chains. Identical CDR3 protein sequences are pooled into one entry, listed with their most common genes and DNA. The sample table records about a million distinct CDR3 sequences; roughly 30% of these occur just once. The ten top clones hold around an eighth of the sample. Sample treatment or condition, as interpreted from the label and publication: in vitro stimulation with specific CMV peptide epitopes to enrich CMV-specific T cells. The chain uses TRBV27 and TRBJ2-2; the D gene is unclear. The sequenced sample was cultured CD8+ T cells from PBMCs, obtained from culture after CMV antigen stimulation. The clonotype comes from a human donor in good health (CMV status not recorded). Some clones in this sample may be carry-over from other donors' samples. The nucleotide sequence reads TGTGCCAGCAGTTTACCCTATTCGACCGGGGAGCTGTTTTTT. The resulting protein is CASSLPYSTGELFF.